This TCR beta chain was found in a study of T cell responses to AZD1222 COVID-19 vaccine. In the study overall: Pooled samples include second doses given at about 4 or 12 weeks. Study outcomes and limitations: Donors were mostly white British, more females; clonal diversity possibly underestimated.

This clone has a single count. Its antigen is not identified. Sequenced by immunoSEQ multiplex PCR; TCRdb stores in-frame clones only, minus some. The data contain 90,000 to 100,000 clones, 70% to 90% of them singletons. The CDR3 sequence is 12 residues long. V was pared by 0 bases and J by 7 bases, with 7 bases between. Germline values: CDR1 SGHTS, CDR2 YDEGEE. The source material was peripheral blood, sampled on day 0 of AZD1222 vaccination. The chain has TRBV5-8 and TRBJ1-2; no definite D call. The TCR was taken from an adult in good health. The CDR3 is CASSLGEAGYTF. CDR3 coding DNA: TGTGCCAGCAGCTTGGGAGAGGCTGGCTACACCTTC. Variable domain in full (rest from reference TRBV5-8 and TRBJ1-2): EAGVTQSPTHLIKTRGQQATLRCSPISGHTSVYWYQQALGLGLQFLLWYDEGEERNRGNFPPRFSGRQFPNYSSELNVNALELEDSALYLCASSLGEAGYTFGSGTRLTVV.